This TCR beta chain was obtained from a study of neurological immune-mediated disorders. This clonotype appeared many times. The CDR3 sequence is 20 residues long. J gave up 1 base and V 4 bases, and 14 bases lay outside the gene matches. The germline V gene has CDR1 LGHNA and CDR2 YNFKEQ. Whenever a sequencing run was performed, it yielded over 200 million TCR-beta sequences from 15-18 subjects. TCRdb recomputed calls from the 5' RACE reads with MiXCR, one row per CDR3 protein. The sample holds 57,000 or so distinct CDR3 sequences, over 9.5% seen once. The sequencing sample was made of PBMCs. This chain connects TRBV4-2 to TRBJ2-5; 14 positions agree with TRBD2. This clonotype was obtained from a man in his 60s in good health. The CDR3 loop is CASSLNPGTSGGVSQETQYF. In DNA, the CDR3 is TGTGCCAGCAGCCTCAACCCCGGGACTAGCGGGGGAGTCTCCCAAGAGACCCAGTACTTC.